What follows is one T cell receptor beta chain and its context. As yet, its antigen is unknown. Trimming removed 6 bases from V and 1 base from J; junction bases left unmatched: 9. The CDR3 is made up of 16 amino acids. CDR1 MDHEN and CDR2 SYDVKM come from the germline V gene. Each CDR3 protein gets one entry after TCRdb re-called the RT-PCR reads with MiXCR. Among 500,000 to 600,000 distinct CDR3 sequences, 7.5% to 8.5% were seen once, and the ten largest hold 10% to 15%. The data belong to a study of response to subunit inactivated influenza vaccine. General study points: Each seasonal flu vaccination may recruit only limited new T cells, authors suggested.

This TCR was recovered from a man aged 50 to 69 who received an inactivated influenza vaccine. The chain carries TRBV28 and TRBJ2-3; 8 bases fit TRBD1. Sequencing used PBMCs from blood, obtained around 25 months after vaccination. The CDR3 sequence is CASRLGQAERTDTQYF. As DNA, the CDR3 is TGTGCCAGCAGGCTGGGACAGGCAGAACGCACAGATACGCAGTATTTT.